Listed here are 23 T cell receptor beta chains from one sample, sequenced in a study of shared clonotypes between healthy human individuals. Libraries were prepared by immunoSEQ multiplex PCR; TCRdb keeps only in-frame clonotypes and omits some of them. In the table there are over 700,000 clones, approximately 77% of which are singletons. The source material was memory CD4+ T cells sorted from blood. This sample's subset: CD45RA-negative fraction. The receptors shown here come from a woman aged 25 to 45 in good health.

V gene TRBV7-9 combines with J gene TRBJ1-2; D call uncertain. The germline V gene encodes CDR1 SEHNR and CDR2 FQNEAQ (reference sequence). V dropped 5 bases and J dropped 5 bases, with 12 bases sitting between them. This CDR3 is built from 13 residues. CDR3: CASSPSGPYGYTF. The CDR3 DNA is TGTGCCAGCAGCCCATCGGGCCCGTATGGCTACACCTTC. The complete variable domain, with remaining parts taken from reference TRBV7-9 and TRBJ1-2, reads DTGVSQNPRHKITKRGQNVTFRCDPISEHNRLYWYRQTLGQGPEFLTYFQNEAQLEKSRLLSDRFSAERPKGSFSTLEIQRTEQGDSAMYLCASSPSGPYGYTFGSGTRLTVV.

This clone was seen only a few times. This chain uses TRBV16 with TRBJ1-5, with D possibly matching TRBD1 (5 bases). The V end was cut by 6 bases, the J end by 6 bases, with 15 bases between. The CDR3 runs to 14 residues. Per the germline V gene, CDR1 is KGHSY and CDR2 is FQNENV. In DNA form, the CDR3 reads TGTGCCAGCAGTCGGAGCGGGGGTACTCAGCCCCAGCATTTT. It is translated as CASSRSGGTQPQHF.

The chain couples TRBV6-5 to TRBJ1-1; D is perhaps TRBD1 (5 bases). The CDR3 spans 13 residues. Trimming removed 6 bases from V and 0 bases from J, with 8 bases in between. Germline lookup yields CDR1 MNHEY and CDR2 SVGAGI. In DNA form, the CDR3 reads TGTGCCAGCAGCATGACAGTGAACACTGAAGCTTTCTTT. Translating gives CASSMTVNTEAFF.

As to this clone: The junction differs from germline at one of its ends, possibly a read error. This chain connects TRBV4-1 to TRBJ2-2; perhaps TRBD2 as D (5 bases). CDR1 is MGHRA and CDR2 is YSYEKL in the germline V gene. CDR3 length: 18 residues. This chain's CDR3 is CASRQDPVRNRGTGELFF. The CDR3 coding sequence is TGCGCCAGCAGACAAGACCCGGTACGAAACCGGGGCACCGGGGAGCTGTTTTTT.

As regards this clone: Other DNA sequences in the sample encode the same CDR3. The genes are TRBV2 and TRBJ1-2; D is uncertain. Trimming left V 1 base short and J 7 bases short, with 4 bases between. Germline V gives CDR1 SNHLY, CDR2 FYNNEI. CDR3 length equals 11 residues. This CDR3 reads CASSEEGGYTF. As DNA, the CDR3 is TGTGCCAGCAGTGAAGAGGGTGGCTACACCTTC.

In its sample, this clone was seen a few times. In the same sample, other DNA sequences code for this CDR3. The chain carries TRBV5-1 and TRBJ2-4, with 11 bases aligning to TRBD1. With V trimmed by 4 bases and J by 7 bases, 4 bases remained unmatched. The CDR3 covers 14 residues. CDR1 is SGHRS and CDR2 is YFSETQ in the germline V gene. The CDR3 sequence is CASSLGTGGNIQYF. The CDR3 nucleotides are TGCGCCAGCAGCCTAGGGACAGGGGGGAACATTCAGTACTTC.

This rearrangement joins TRBV5-4 to TRBJ1-2; D gene ambiguous. V was clipped by 2 bases and J by 2 bases, with 13 bases between them. The CDR3 runs to 15 residues. CDR1 is SGHNT and CDR2 is YYREEE in the germline V gene (reference sequence). The CDR3 spells CASSFGLLGNYGYTF. Here the CDR3 DNA reads TGTGCCAGCAGCTTTGGGCTTCTAGGGAACTATGGCTACACCTTC. Full variable domain (outside the CDR3, taken from reference TRBV5-4 and TRBJ1-2): ETGVTQSPTHLIKTRGQQVTLRCSSQSGHNTVSWYQQALGQGPQFIFQYYREEENGRGNFPPRFSGLQFPNYSSELNVNALELDDSALYLCASSFGLLGNYGYTFGSGTRLTVV.

Concerning this clone: The same CDR3 arises from other DNA sequences in this sample as well. The chain carries TRBV19 and TRBJ1-5; 9 nucleotides agree with TRBD1. After removal of 8 bases from V and 4 bases from J, the junction contained 6 bases not matched to a gene. This CDR3 comprises 14 residues. Germline CDR1 is LNHDA and CDR2 is SQIVND (reference sequence). Here the CDR3 DNA reads TGTGCCAGTCGTACAGGGGGCGGGAATCAGCCCCAGCATTTT. Protein sequence: CASRTGGGNQPQHF.

This clone was counted between two and nine times. The genes are TRBV27 and TRBJ1-1; D remains unclear. Per germline, CDR1 MNHEY and CDR2 SMNVEV (reference sequence). Trimming stripped 6 bases from V and 8 bases from J, with 13 bases between. The CDR3 is 12 amino acids. In nucleotides, the CDR3 is TGTGCCAGCAGGATACTAGGAGGGGAAGCTTTCTTT. It is translated as CASRILGGEAFF.

This sequence joins TRBV5-1 and TRBJ2-7; TRBD1 matches 10 bases. With 2 bases clipped from V and 7 bases from J, the junction kept 6 bases outside the gene matches. The CDR3 is 14 amino acids. The germline V gene has CDR1 SGHRS and CDR2 YFSETQ. CDR3: CASSFGTGALEQYF. The CDR3, as DNA: TGCGCCAGCAGCTTCGGGACAGGGGCACTTGAGCAGTACTTC.

The V gene is TRBV6-6, the J gene TRBJ2-5; maybe TRBD2 (5 bases). The CDR3 contains 16 residues. Germline lookup yields CDR1 MNHNY and CDR2 SVGAGI (reference sequence). V was clipped by 5 bases and J by 4 bases, with 20 bases between them. CDR3 sequence reads: CASSPFLTVEGETQYF. DNA for the CDR3: TGTGCCAGCAGTCCCTTCCTCACCGTAGAGGGAGAGACCCAGTACTTC.

The chain joins TRBV28 to TRBJ2-7; D remains unclear. With 2 bases removed from V and 3 bases from J, the gap between germline ends came to 8 bases. There are 13 residues in the CDR3. The germline V gene encodes CDR1 MDHEN and CDR2 SYDVKM. The CDR3 sequence is CASSLVVGYEQYF. In DNA, the CDR3 is TGTGCCAGCAGTTTAGTGGTCGGCTACGAGCAGTACTTC. The full variable domain, in which reference TRBV28 and TRBJ2-7 provide the parts outside the CDR3, is DVKVTQSSRYLVKRTGEKVFLECVQDMDHENMFWYRQDPGLGLRLIYFSYDVKMKEKGDIPEGYSVSREKKERFSLILESASTNQTSMYLCASSLVVGYEQYFGPGTRLTVT.

The V and J genes are TRBV13 and TRBJ2-2, with D possibly being TRBD2 (6 bases). This CDR3 has 14 residues. Per germline, CDR1 PRHDT and CDR2 FYEKMQ (reference sequence). V lost 4 bases to trimming and J lost 14 bases, with 20 bases between them. The DNA for the CDR3 is TGTGCCAGCAGCTCCCGGGGGAGTGGGAGCGGTCTGTTTTTT. This gives the protein CASSSRGSGSGLFF. The full variable domain, completed using reference TRBV13 and TRBJ2-2, is AAGVIQSPRHLIKEKRETATLKCYPIPRHDTVYWYQQGPGQDPQFLISFYEKMQSDKGSIPDRFSAQQFSDYHSELNMSSLELGDSALYFCASSSRGSGSGLFFGEGSRLTVL.

The genes are TRBV5-8 and TRBJ1-5, with D uncertain. V lost 4 bases to trimming and J lost 6 bases, with 14 bases between them. The CDR3 runs to 14 residues. Germline CDR1 reads SGHTS; CDR2 reads YDEGEE. Here the CDR3 reads CASSTLAGGQPQHF. For the CDR3, the DNA is TGTGCCAGCAGCACCTTGGCGGGAGGTCAGCCCCAGCATTTT.

The chain couples TRBV6-1 to TRBJ2-3; 11 bases line up with TRBD2. CDR3 length equals 17 residues. Per the germline V gene, CDR1 is MNHNS and CDR2 is SASEGT. V was clipped by 3 bases and J by 2 bases; unmatched bases: 7. DNA for the CDR3: TGTGCCAGCAGTGAGGTAGGACTAGCGGGCCTCACAGATACGCAGTATTTT. Its translation is CASSEVGLAGLTDTQYF.

The chain has TRBV21-1 and TRBJ1-5. TRBV21-1 is a documented pseudogene. The CDR3 length is 15 residues. Here the CDR3 reads CASSKVTPANQPQHF. The CDR3 bases are TGTGCCAGCAGCAAAGTCACGCCCGCAAATCAGCCCCAGCATTTT.

The chain is built from TRBV5-4 and TRBJ2-2; 10 nucleotides match TRBD2. V was pared by 1 base and J by 5 bases, with 8 bases of the junction left unmatched. This CDR3 is 17 amino acids long. Germline V gene sequence: CDR1 SGHNT, CDR2 YYREEE (reference sequence). CDR3 in DNA: TGTGCCAGCAGCTTGCCAGCGGGAGGGCCGGTTACCGGGGAGCTGTTTTTT. Its translation is CASSLPAGGPVTGELFF.

This sequence joins TRBV7-3 and TRBJ2-3, with 7 bases aligning to TRBD1. The CDR3 sequence is 15 residues long. V lost 1 base, J lost 4 bases, and 5 bases stayed unmatched. Germline V lookup: CDR1 SGHTA, CDR2 FQGTGA. The CDR3 reads CASSLKGQIADTQYF. DNA for the CDR3: TGTGCCAGCAGCTTAAAGGGACAGATCGCAGATACGCAGTATTTT.

This sequence joins TRBV4-1 and TRBJ2-2; 11 positions match TRBD2. The V gene's germline CDR1 is MGHRA and CDR2 YSYEKL. The CDR3 covers 16 residues. With V trimmed by 1 base and J by 4 bases, 2 bases remained unmatched. CDR3 DNA sequence: TGCGCCAGCAGCCAAGTAGCGGGAGGGCCCACCGGGGAGCTGTTTTTT. Protein product: CASSQVAGGPTGELFF.

Details on this clone: Other DNA variants within this sample encode the same CDR3. The CDR3 reads CASSEFGYSNQPQHF. CDR3 DNA: TGTGCCAGCAGTGAATTTGGATATAGCAATCAGCCCCAGCATTTT. The V gene is TRBV6-1, the J gene TRBJ1-5; D uncertain. Germline-derived CDR1 and CDR2 are MNHNS and SASEGT. The length of the CDR3 is 15 residues. Trimming shortened V by 2 bases and J by 0 bases, and 8 bases separated the two germline ends.

The chain combines TRBV6-5 with TRBJ2-5; possibly TRBD2 for D (5 bases). The CDR3 spans 14 residues. Trimming removed 6 bases at V and 3 bases at J, with 14 bases between. Germline CDR1 reads MNHEY; CDR2 reads SVGAGI. The CDR3 region has the DNA TGTGCCAGCAGGATTGGTCGGGAAGAAGAGACCCAGTACTTC. Residues: CASRIGREEETQYF.

V usage is TRBV4-2 and J usage is TRBJ2-7; 9 nucleotides agree with TRBD2. This CDR3 is built from 15 residues. CDR1 LGHNA and CDR2 YNFKEQ come from the germline V gene. V shed 5 bases and J 7 bases; nucleotides not matched to a gene: 12. Here the CDR3 DNA reads TGTGCCAGCAGCTTGGTACTAGCGGGCTCGTTGGAGCAGTACTTC. Encoded protein: CASSLVLAGSLEQYF.

This clone appeared a few times. J is TRBJ2-3 and V is TRBV4-2; possibly TRBD2 for D (6 bases). CDR1 and CDR2 (germline): LGHNA, YNFKEQ. V lost 2 bases and J 2 bases, leaving 17 bases between the germline ends. The length of the CDR3 is 17 residues. This chain's CDR3 is CASSQMGGLQYTDTQYF. CDR3 sequence (DNA): TGTGCCAGCAGCCAAATGGGAGGACTGCAATACACAGATACGCAGTATTTT.